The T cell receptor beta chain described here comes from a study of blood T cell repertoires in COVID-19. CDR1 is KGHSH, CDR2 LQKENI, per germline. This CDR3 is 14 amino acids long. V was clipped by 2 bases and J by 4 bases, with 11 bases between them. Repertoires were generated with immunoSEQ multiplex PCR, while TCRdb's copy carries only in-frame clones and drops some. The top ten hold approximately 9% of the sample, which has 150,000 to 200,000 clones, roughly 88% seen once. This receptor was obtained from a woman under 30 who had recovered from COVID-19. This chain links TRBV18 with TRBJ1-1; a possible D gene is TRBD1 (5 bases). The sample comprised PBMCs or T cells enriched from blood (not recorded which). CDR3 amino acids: CASSPNGGGTEAFF. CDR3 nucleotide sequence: TGTGCCAGCTCACCAAACGGGGGGGGCACTGAAGCTTTCTTT.